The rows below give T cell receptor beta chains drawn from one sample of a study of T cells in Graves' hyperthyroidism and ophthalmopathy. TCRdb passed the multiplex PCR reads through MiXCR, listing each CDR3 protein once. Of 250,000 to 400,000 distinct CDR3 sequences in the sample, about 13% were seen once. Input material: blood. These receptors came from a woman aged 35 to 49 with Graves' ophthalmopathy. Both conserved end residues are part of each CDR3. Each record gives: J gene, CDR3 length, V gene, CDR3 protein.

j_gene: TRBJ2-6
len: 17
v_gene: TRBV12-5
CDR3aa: CASGYTTGLSGANVLTF

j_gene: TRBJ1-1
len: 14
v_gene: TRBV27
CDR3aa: CASSSPHLGTEAFF

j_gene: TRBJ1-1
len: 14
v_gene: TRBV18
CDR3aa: CASSRTSLNTEAFF

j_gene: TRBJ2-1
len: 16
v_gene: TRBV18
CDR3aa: CASSPPRLAGSNEQFF

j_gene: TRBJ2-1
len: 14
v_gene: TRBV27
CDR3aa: CASSSQGGDNEQFF

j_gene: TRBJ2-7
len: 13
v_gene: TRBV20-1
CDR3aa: CSADRQAGYEQYF

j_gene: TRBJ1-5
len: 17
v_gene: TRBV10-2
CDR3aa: CASSVAGGDLGNQPQHF

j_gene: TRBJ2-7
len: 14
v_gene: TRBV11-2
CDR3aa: CASSRRVKEYEQYF

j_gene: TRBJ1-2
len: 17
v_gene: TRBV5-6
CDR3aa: CASSSHPPRGRWYGYTF

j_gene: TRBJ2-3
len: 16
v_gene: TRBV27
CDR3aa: CATEVRVGGSADTQYF

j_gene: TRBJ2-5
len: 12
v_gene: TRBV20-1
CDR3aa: CSAISRQETQYF

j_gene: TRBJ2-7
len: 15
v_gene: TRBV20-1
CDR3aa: CSARDWALKPSEQYF

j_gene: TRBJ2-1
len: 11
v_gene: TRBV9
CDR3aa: CASSVGPEQFF

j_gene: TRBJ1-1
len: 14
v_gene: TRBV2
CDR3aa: CASRDTGGRTEAFF

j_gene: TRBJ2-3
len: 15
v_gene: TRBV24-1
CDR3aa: CATSATSESTDTQYF

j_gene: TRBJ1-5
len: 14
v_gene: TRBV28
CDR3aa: CASSRQGPNQPQHF

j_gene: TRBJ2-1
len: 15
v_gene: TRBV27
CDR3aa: CASSFGLAGDNEQFF

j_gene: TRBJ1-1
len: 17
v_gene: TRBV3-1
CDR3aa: CASSQGLRGASHTEAFF

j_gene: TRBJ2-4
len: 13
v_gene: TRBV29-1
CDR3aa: CSVVPGAKNIQYF

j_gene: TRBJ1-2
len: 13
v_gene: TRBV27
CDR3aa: CASSPAWAGGYTF

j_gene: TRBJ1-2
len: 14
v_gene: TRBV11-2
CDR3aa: CASSLVGPTDGYTF

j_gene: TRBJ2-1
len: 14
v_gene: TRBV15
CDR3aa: CATSRPSGNNEQFF

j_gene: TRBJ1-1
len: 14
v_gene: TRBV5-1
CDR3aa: CASSVGRENTEAFF

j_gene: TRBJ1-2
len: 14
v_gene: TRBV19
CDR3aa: CASSRTQGALGYTF

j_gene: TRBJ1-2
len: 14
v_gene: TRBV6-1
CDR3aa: CASSPTPTNYGYTF

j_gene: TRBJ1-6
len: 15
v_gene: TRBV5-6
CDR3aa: CASSLGTGGGSPLHF

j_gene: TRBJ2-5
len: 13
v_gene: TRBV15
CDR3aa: CATSKWTQETQYF

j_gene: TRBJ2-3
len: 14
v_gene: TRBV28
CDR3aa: CASSLSTGVDTQYF

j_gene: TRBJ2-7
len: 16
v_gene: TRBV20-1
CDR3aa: CSASSSGEVLSYEQYF

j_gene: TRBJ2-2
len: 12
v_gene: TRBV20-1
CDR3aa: CSARRSSGELFF

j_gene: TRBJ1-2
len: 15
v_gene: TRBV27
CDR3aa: CASRGFGTGGLGYTF

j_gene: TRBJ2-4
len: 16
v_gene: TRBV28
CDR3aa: CASSFGSGDLSIIQYF

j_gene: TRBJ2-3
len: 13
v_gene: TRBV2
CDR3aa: CASSDAVTDTQYF